This T cell receptor (beta chain) derives from a study of cytomegalovirus exposure and HLA in healthy donors. Study-level points and caveats: Most TCR sequences were uncommon, yet certain public TCRs appeared in many donors. TCR beta V- and J-gene trimming was later associated with a missense DCLRE1C variant.

On this clone: Antigen unknown.

The donors comprised healthy bone marrow donors. The V and J ends lost 4 bases and 3 bases respectively, with 12 bases between them. The germline V gene has CDR1 LGHNA and CDR2 YNFKEQ. The CDR3 runs to 14 residues. It was with 60 Vbeta and 13 Jbeta primers that the PCR ran. Profiling relied on immunoSEQ multiplex PCR, and the TCRdb table lists in-frame clones only, not all of them. Of approximately 90,000 clones listed, more than 70% are singletons. The origin of this receptor is a man aged 25 to 40 in good health and CMV-seronegative. The chain has TRBV4-2 and TRBJ1-1, with a weak D call TRBD1 (6 bases). The sample comprised PBMCs. DNA of the CDR3: TGTGCCAGCAGCCCCCTGGGGGGGCACACTGAAGCTTTCTTT. It specifies CASSPLGGHTEAFF.